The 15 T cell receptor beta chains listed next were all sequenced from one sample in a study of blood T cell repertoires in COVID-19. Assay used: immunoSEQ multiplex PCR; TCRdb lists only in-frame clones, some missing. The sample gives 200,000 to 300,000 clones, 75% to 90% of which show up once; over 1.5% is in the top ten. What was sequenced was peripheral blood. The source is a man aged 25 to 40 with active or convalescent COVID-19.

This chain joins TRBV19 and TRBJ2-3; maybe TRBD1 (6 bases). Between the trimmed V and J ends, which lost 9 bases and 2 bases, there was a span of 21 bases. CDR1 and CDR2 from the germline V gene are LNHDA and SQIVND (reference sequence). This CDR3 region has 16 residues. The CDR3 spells CASRTRSGAHTDTQYF. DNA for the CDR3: TGTGCCAGCAGAACGAGGTCAGGGGCCCACACAGATACGCAGTATTTT.

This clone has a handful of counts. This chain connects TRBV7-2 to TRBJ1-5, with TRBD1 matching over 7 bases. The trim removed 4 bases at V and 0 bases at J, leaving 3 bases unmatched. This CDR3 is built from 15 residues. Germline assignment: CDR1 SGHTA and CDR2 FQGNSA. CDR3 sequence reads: CASSSQGYSNQPQHF. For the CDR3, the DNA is TGTGCCAGCAGCTCACAGGGGTATAGCAATCAGCCCCAGCATTTT.

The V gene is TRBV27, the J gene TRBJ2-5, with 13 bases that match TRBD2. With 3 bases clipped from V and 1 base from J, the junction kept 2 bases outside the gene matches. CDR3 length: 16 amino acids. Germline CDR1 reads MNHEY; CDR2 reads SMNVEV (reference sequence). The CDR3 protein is CASSFTSGGAQETQYF. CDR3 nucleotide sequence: TGTGCCAGCAGTTTTACTAGCGGGGGGGCCCAAGAGACCCAGTACTTC.

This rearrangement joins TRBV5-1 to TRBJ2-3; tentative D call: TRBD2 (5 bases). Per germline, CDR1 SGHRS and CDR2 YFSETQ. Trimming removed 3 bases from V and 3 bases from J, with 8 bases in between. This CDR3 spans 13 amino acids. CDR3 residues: CASSWPGTDTQYF. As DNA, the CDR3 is TGCGCCAGCAGCTGGCCGGGGACAGATACGCAGTATTTT.

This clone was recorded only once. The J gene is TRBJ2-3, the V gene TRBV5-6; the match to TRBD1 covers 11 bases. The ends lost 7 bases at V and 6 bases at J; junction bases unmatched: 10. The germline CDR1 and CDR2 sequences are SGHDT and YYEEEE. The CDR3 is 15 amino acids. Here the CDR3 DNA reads TGTGCCAGCGGCGGACAGGGGGCAATAGGCGATACGCAGTATTTT. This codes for CASGGQGAIGDTQYF. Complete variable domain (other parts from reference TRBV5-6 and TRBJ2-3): DAGVTQSPTHLIKTRGQQVTLRCSPKSGHDTVSWYQQALGQGPQFIFQYYEEEERQRGNFPDRFSGHQFPNYSSELNVNALLLGDSALYLCASGGQGAIGDTQYFGPGTRLTVL.

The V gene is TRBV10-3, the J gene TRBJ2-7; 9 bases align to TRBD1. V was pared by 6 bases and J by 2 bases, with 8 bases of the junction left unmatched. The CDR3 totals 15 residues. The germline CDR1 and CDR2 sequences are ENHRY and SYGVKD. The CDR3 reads CAISRGTGFPYEQYF. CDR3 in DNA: TGTGCCATCAGCAGGGGGACAGGGTTTCCCTACGAGCAGTACTTC.

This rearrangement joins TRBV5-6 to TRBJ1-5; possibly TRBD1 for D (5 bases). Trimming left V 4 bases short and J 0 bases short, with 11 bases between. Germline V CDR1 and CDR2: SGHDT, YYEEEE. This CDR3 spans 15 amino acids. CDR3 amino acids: CASSPGGNSNQPQHF. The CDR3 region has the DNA TGTGCCAGCAGCCCGGGGGGGAATAGCAATCAGCCCCAGCATTTT.

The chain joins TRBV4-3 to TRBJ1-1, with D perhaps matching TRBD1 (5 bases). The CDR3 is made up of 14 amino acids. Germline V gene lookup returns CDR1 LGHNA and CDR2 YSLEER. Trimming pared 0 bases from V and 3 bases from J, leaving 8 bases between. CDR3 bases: TGCGCCAGCAGCCAAGACAGGGATTACACTGAAGCTTTCTTT. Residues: CASSQDRDYTEAFF.

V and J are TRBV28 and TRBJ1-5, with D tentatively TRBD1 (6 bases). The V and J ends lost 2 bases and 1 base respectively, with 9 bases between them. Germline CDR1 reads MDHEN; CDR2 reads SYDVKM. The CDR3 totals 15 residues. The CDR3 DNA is TGTGCCAGCAGTTTAGTCAGGGGAAGCAATCAGCCCCAGCATTTT. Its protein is CASSLVRGSNQPQHF.

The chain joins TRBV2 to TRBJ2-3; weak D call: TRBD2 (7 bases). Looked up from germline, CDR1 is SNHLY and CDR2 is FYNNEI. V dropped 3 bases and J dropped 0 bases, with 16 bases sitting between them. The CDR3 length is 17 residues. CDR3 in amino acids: CASSDVSGGLSTDTQYF. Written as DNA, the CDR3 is TGTGCCAGCAGTGATGTTTCCGGGGGGCTGAGCACAGATACGCAGTATTTT.

CDR3: CASSLGGLAGEQYF. The CDR3 nucleotides are TGTGCCAGCAGCTTGGGGGGTCTAGCCGGAGAGCAGTACTTC. This chain joins TRBV7-9 and TRBJ2-7; weak D call: TRBD2 (6 bases). CDR3 size: 14 residues. Trimming removed 3 bases from V and 7 bases from J, with 16 bases in between. From germline, CDR1 is SEHNR and CDR2 FQNEAQ (reference sequence).

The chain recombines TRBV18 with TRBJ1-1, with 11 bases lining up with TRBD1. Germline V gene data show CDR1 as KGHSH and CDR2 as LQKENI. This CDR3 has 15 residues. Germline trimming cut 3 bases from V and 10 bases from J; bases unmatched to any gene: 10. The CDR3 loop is CASSPNVDRGLGAFF. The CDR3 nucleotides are TGTGCCAGCTCACCCAACGTGGACAGGGGGCTTGGAGCTTTCTTT.

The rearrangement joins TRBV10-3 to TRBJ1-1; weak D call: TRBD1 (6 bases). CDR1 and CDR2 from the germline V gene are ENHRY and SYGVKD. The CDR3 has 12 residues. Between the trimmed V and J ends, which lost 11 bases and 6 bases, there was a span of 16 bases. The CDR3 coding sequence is TGTGCCTCTAAGGAGCGACAGGCTGAAGCTTTCTTT. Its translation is CASKERQAEAFF.

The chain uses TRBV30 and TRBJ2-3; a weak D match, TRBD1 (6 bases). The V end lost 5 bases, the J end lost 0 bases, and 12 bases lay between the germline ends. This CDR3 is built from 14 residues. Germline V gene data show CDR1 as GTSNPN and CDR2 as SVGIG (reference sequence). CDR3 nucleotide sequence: TGTGCCTGGTTAACAGGGTATAGCACAGATACGCAGTATTTT. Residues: CAWLTGYSTDTQYF.

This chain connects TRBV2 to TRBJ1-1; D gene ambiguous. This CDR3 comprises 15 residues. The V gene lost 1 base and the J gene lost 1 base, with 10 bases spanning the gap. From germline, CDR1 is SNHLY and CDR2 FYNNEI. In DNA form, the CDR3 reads TGTGCCAGCAGTGAAGAGGGAGTAAAGAACACTGAAGCTTTCTTT. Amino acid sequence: CASSEEGVKNTEAFF.